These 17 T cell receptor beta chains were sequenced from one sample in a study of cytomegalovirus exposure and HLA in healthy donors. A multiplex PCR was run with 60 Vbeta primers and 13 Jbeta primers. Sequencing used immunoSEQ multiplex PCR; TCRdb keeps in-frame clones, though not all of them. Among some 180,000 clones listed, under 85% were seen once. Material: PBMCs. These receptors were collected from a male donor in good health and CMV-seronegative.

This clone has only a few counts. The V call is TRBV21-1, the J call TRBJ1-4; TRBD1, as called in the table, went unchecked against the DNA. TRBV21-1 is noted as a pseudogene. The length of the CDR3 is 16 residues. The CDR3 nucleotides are TGTGCCAGCAGCAAAGATGAGGACAGGTGGCATGAAAAACTGTTTTTT. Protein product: CASSKDEDRWHEKLFF.

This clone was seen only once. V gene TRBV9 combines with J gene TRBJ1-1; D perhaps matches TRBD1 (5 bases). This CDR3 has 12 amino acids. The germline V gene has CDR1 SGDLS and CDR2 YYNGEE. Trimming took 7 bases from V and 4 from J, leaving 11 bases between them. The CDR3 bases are TGTGCCAGCGGGGGGGGTGGCACTGAAGCTTTCTTT. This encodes CASGGGGTEAFF. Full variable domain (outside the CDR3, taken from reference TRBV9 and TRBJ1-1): DSGVTQTPKHLITATGQRVTLRCSPRSGDLSVYWYQQSLDQGLQFLIQYYNGEERAKGNILERFSAQQFPDLHSELNLSSLELGDSALYFCASGGGGTEAFFGQGTRLTVV.

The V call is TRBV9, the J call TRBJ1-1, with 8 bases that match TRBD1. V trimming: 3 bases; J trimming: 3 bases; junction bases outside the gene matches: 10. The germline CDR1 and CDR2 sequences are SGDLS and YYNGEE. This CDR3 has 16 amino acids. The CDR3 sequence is CASSGTGRILDTEAFF. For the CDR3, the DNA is TGTGCCAGCAGCGGGACAGGGAGGATTTTGGACACTGAAGCTTTCTTT.

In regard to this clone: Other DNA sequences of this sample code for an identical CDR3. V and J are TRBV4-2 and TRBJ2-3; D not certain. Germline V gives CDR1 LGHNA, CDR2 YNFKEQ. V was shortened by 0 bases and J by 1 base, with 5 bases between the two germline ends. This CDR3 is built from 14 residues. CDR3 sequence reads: CASSQDGGTDTQYF. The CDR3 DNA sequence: TGTGCCAGCAGCCAAGATGGAGGCACAGATACGCAGTATTTT.

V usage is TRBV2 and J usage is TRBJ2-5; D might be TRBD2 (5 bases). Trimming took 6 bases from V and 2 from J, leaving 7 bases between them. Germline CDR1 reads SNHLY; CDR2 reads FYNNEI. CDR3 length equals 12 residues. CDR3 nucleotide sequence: TGTGCCAGCAGGACTACGCAAGAGACCCAGTACTTC. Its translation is CASRTTQETQYF.

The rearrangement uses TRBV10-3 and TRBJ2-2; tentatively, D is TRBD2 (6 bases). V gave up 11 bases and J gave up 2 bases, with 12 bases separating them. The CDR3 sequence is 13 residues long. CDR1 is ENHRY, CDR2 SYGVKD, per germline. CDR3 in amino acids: CALAGLNTGELFF. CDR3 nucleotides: TGTGCCCTCGCGGGACTCAACACCGGGGAGCTGTTTTTT.

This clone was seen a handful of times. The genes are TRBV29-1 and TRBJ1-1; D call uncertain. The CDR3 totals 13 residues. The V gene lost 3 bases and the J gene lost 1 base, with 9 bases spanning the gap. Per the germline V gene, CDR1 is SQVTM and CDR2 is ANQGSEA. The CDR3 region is CSVEKQSNTEAFF. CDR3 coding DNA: TGCAGCGTTGAGAAACAGTCGAACACTGAAGCTTTCTTT.

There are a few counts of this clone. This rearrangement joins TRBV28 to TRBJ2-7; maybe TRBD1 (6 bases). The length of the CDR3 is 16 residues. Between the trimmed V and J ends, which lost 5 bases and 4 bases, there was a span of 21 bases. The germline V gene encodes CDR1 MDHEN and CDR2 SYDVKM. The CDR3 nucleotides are TGTGCCAGCAGTGATAGGCGTCCCCCAGGGGTATACGAGCAGTACTTC. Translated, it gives CASSDRRPPGVYEQYF. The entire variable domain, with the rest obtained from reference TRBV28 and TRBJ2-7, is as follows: DVKVTQSSRYLVKRTGEKVFLECVQDMDHENMFWYRQDPGLGLRLIYFSYDVKMKEKGDIPEGYSVSREKKERFSLILESASTNQTSMYLCASSDRRPPGVYEQYFGPGTRLTVT.

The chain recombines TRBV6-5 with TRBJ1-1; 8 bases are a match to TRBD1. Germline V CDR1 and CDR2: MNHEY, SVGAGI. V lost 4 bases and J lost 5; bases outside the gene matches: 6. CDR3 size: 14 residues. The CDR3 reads CASSFGQGRTEAFF. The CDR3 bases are TGTGCCAGCAGTTTCGGACAGGGTAGAACTGAAGCTTTCTTT.

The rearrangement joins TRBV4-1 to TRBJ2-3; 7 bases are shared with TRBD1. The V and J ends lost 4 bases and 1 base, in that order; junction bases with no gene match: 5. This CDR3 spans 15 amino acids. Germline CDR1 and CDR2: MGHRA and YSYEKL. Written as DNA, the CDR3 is TGCGCCAGCAGCCCCCTGGGACAGCGCACAGATACGCAGTATTTT. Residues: CASSPLGQRTDTQYF.

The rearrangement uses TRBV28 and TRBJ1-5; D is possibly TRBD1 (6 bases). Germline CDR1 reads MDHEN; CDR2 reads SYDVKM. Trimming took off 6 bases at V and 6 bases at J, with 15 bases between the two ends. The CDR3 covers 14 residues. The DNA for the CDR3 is TGTGCCAGCAGCTCCAGGGGTGCGGTTCAGCCCCAGCATTTT. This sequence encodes CASSSRGAVQPQHF.

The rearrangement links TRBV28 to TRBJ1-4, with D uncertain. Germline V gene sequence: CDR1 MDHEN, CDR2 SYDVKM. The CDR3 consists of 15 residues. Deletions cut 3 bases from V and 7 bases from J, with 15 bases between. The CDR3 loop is CASSLGGRIGEKLFF. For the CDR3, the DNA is TGTGCCAGCAGTTTGGGTGGCAGGATAGGTGAAAAACTGTTTTTT.

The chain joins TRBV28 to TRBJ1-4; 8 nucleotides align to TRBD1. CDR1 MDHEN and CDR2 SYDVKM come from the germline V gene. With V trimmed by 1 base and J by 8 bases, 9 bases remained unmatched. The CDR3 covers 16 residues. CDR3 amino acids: CASSLFWDRMGEKLFF. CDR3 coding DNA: TGTGCCAGCAGTTTATTCTGGGACAGGATGGGAGAAAAACTGTTTTTT.

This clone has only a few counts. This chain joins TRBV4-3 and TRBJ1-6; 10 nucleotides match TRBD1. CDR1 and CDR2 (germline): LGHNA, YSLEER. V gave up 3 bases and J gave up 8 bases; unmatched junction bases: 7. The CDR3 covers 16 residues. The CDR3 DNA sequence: TGCGCCAGCAGCCACAGACAGGGGGCGGAGGATTCACCCCTCCACTTT. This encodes CASSHRQGAEDSPLHF.

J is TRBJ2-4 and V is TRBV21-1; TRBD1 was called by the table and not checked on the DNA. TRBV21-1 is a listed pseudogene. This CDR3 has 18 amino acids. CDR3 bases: TGTGCCAGCAGCAAAGCGGGACAGACGCCCTTAGCCAAAAACATTCAGTACTTC. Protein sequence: CASSKAGQTPLAKNIQYF.

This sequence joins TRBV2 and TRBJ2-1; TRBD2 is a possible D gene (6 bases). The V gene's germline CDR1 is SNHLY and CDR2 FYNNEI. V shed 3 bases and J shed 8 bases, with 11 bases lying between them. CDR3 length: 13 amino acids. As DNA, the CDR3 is TGTGCCAGCAGTGAGGATACGGGAGATGAGCAGTTCTTC. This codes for CASSEDTGDEQFF.

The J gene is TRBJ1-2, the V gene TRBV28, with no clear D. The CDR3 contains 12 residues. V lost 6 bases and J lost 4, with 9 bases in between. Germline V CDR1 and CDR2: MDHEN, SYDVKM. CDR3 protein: CASSQPGYGYTF. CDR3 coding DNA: TGTGCCAGCAGCCAGCCGGGCTATGGCTACACCTTC.